The 24 T cell receptor beta chains in this list originate from one sample, sequenced in a study of cytomegalovirus exposure and HLA in healthy donors. The study ran its PCR with 60 Vbeta and 13 Jbeta primers. Some clones are missing from TCRdb's copy, which holds only in-frame ones; the method was immunoSEQ multiplex PCR. The sample holds a few hundred thousand clones, over 85% seen once. Specimen: PBMCs. The receptors come from a woman in her late teens or twenties in good health and CMV-seronegative.

The chain recombines TRBV6-5 with TRBJ1-5; D remains unclear. The CDR3 runs to 13 residues. The germline V gene has CDR1 MNHEY and CDR2 SVGAGI. Trimming took 6 bases from V and 5 from J, leaving 11 bases between them. CDR3 protein: CASRDNRDQPQHF. The CDR3 DNA sequence: TGTGCCAGCAGAGACAACCGAGATCAGCCCCAGCATTTT.

The chain joins TRBV25-1 to TRBJ1-1, with D maybe TRBD1 (5 bases). The CDR3 has 17 residues. Trimming pared 1 base from V and 1 base from J, leaving 16 bases between. CDR1 MGHDK and CDR2 SYGVNS come from the germline V gene. Here the CDR3 reads CASSELGGITRNTEAFF. In DNA, the CDR3 is TGTGCCAGCAGTGAATTGGGGGGGATCACCAGGAACACTGAAGCTTTCTTT.

V is TRBV18 and J is TRBJ2-1; 9 nucleotides line up with TRBD2. V gave up 1 base and J gave up 5 bases; unmatched junction bases: 6. Germline V gene lookup returns CDR1 KGHSH and CDR2 LQKENI. This CDR3 is built from 16 residues. CDR3 sequence: CASSPLGGGADNEQFF. DNA of the CDR3: TGTGCCAGCTCACCACTAGGCGGGGGGGCGGACAATGAGCAGTTCTTC.

The rearrangement uses TRBV11-3 and TRBJ1-4, with D unresolved. Trimming took 5 bases from V and 0 from J, leaving 16 bases between them. The CDR3 is made up of 17 amino acids. In germline, CDR1 is SGHNT, CDR2 YENEEA. The CDR3 DNA is TGTGCCAGCAGCCACGTACTCTACTCCTCAACTAATGAAAAACTGTTTTTT. This encodes CASSHVLYSSTNEKLFF.

This clone was recorded only once. This sequence joins TRBV5-4 and TRBJ1-6; 11 bases line up with TRBD1. Germline V CDR1 and CDR2: SGHNT, YYREEE (reference sequence). The CDR3 sequence is 14 residues long. Germline trimming cut 4 bases from V and 10 bases from J; bases unmatched to any gene: 4. In DNA form, the CDR3 reads TGTGCCAGCAGCCCGGGACAGGGGGTCTCACCCCTCCACTTT. Translated, it gives CASSPGQGVSPLHF.

This clone was seen more than once but under ten times. The chain is built from TRBV7-2 and TRBJ1-2, with D hard to call. The CDR3 contains 13 residues. Trimming shortened V by 2 bases and J by 4 bases, and 8 bases separated the two germline ends. Germline CDR1 reads SGHTA; CDR2 reads FQGNSA. The CDR3 bases are TGTGCCAGCAGCTTAAGCTCTGCCTATGGCTACACCTTC. This encodes CASSLSSAYGYTF.

CDR3: CAGIFGGASNQPQHF. CDR3 nucleotide sequence: TGTGCCGGAATCTTCGGGGGAGCGAGCAATCAGCCCCAGCATTTT. The chain is built from TRBV30 and TRBJ1-5; a possible D gene is TRBD1 (5 bases). CDR3 length: 15 residues. Germline assignment: CDR1 GTSNPN and CDR2 SVGIG (reference sequence). Deletions cut 8 bases from V and 1 base from J, with 18 bases between.

For this clone: Other DNA sequences in this specimen translate into the identical CDR3. This chain uses TRBV7-9 with TRBJ1-6; D remains ambiguous. This CDR3 has 15 residues. Per germline, CDR1 SEHNR and CDR2 FQNEAQ (reference sequence). Trimming left V 1 base short and J 9 bases short, with 13 bases between. CDR3 residues: CASSLEVGHFSPLHF. DNA for the CDR3: TGTGCCAGCAGCTTAGAGGTTGGGCATTTTTCACCCCTCCACTTT.

The V call is TRBV25-1, the J call TRBJ1-6; 9 nucleotides line up with TRBD1. This CDR3 is 15 amino acids long. Trimming cost V 6 bases and J 8 bases; bases outside gene matches: 8. The germline V gene has CDR1 MGHDK and CDR2 SYGVNS. The CDR3 reads CASREDTGGYSPLHF. As DNA, the CDR3 is TGTGCCAGCAGGGAAGATACAGGGGGCTATTCACCCCTCCACTTT.

This sequence joins TRBV5-8 and TRBJ2-7, with 9 bases identical to TRBD1. The CDR3 runs to 14 residues. The J segment lost 4 bases and the V segment lost 0 bases, leaving 2 bases of the junction unmatched. Germline CDR1 reads SGHTS; CDR2 reads YDEGEE. The CDR3 here is CASSLGQGGYEQYF. In nucleotides, the CDR3 is TGTGCCAGCAGCTTGGGACAGGGGGGATACGAGCAGTACTTC.

Comment on this clone: Other DNA sequences in this specimen translate into the identical CDR3. The chain combines TRBV30 with TRBJ1-6; D gene ambiguous. The CDR3 length is 13 residues. Trimming shortened V by 2 bases and J by 7 bases, and 9 bases separated the two germline ends. The V gene's germline CDR1 is GTSNPN and CDR2 SVGIG (reference sequence). The CDR3 region has the DNA TGTGCCTGGAGTAGAGGGTCAAATTCACCCCTCCACTTT. As protein: CAWSRGSNSPLHF.

The gene calls are TRBV7-2 and TRBJ2-1; D is ambiguous. The germline CDR1 and CDR2 sequences are SGHTA and FQGNSA. Trimming removed 1 base at V and 10 bases at J, with 11 bases between. The CDR3 is made up of 13 amino acids. As DNA, the CDR3 is TGTGCCAGCAGCTTAGGGCTACTACGCGAGCAGTTCTTC. This gives the protein CASSLGLLREQFF.

The chain couples TRBV19 to TRBJ1-1; D possibly corresponds to TRBD1 (5 bases). Germline lookup yields CDR1 LNHDA and CDR2 SQIVND (reference sequence). This CDR3 has 13 amino acids. V lost 6 bases and J 8 bases, leaving 16 bases between the germline ends. The CDR3 DNA reads TGTGCCAGTAGCCCGGGACTGACTCTAGAAGCTTTCTTT. Amino acids: CASSPGLTLEAFF.

The chain recombines TRBV30 with TRBJ1-1, with a possible D match to TRBD1 (5 bases). The germline V and J ends were trimmed by 7 bases and 3 bases, with 9 bases remaining between them. In germline, CDR1 is GTSNPN, CDR2 SVGIG (reference sequence). The CDR3 has 11 residues. CDR3 nucleotide sequence: TGTGCCTCGACAGAGTACACTGAAGCTTTCTTT. Its protein is CASTEYTEAFF.

In this sample, this clone turned up once. V usage is TRBV18 and J usage is TRBJ1-1; TRBD1 matches 10 bases. Germline V gene lookup returns CDR1 KGHSH and CDR2 LQKENI. V lost 5 bases to trimming and J lost 11 bases; unmatched junction nucleotides: 17. The CDR3 extends over 16 amino acids. DNA of the CDR3: TGTGCCAGCTCAGAAACCTCAAACCACGGGACAGGGGTTGCTTTCTTT. Its translation: CASSETSNHGTGVAFF.

The V call is TRBV5-1, the J call TRBJ2-5; D is undetermined. Deletions cut 0 bases from V and 2 bases from J, with 8 bases between. CDR1 SGHRS and CDR2 YFSETQ come from the germline V gene. The CDR3 runs 14 residues. CDR3 nucleotides: TGCGCCAGCAGCTTGGGTAGTAGTCAAGAGACCCAGTACTTC. Its translation is CASSLGSSQETQYF.

This rearrangement joins TRBV27 to TRBJ1-1, with TRBD1 matching over 7 bases. Looked up from germline, CDR1 is MNHEY and CDR2 is SMNVEV (reference sequence). The CDR3 is made up of 14 amino acids. J was trimmed by 10 bases and V by 4 bases; bases with no gene match: 12. CDR3 DNA sequence: TGTGCCAGCAGTTATCGACAGGGAGGAGGGGGAGCTTTCTTT. The encoded protein is CASSYRQGGGGAFF.

This chain joins TRBV30 and TRBJ2-5; D not resolved. The DNA end is more similar to TRBJ2-7, so the J call may be wrong. The germline gives CDR1 GTSNPN, CDR2 SVGIG (reference sequence). The CDR3 sequence is 13 residues long. The CDR3 bases are TGTGCCTGGAGTGCTGACATCTCCTACGAGCAGTACTTC. This translates into CAWSADISYEQYF.

The V call is TRBV7-3, the J call TRBJ2-3, with 9 bases lining up with TRBD1. The CDR3 totals 14 residues. V gave up 4 bases and J gave up 4 bases; unmatched junction bases: 3. CDR1 is SGHTA and CDR2 is FQGTGA in the germline V gene. As DNA, the CDR3 is TGTGCCAGCAGCTATCGACAGGGGGCAGATACGCAGTATTTT. This translates into CASSYRQGADTQYF.

This chain links TRBV6-5 with TRBJ1-5; possible D gene TRBD1, 5 bases. The germline V gene has CDR1 MNHEY and CDR2 SVGAGI. The CDR3 is 15 residues long. V lost 5 bases and J lost 0, with 11 bases in between. The CDR3 sequence is CASSRGFYSNQPQHF. For the CDR3, the DNA is TGTGCCAGCAGTCGGGGGTTTTATAGCAATCAGCCCCAGCATTTT.

The V call is TRBV21-1, the J call TRBJ1-1. TRBV21-1 is tagged as a pseudogene. CDR3 length: 12 residues. The CDR3 sequence: CASSKRFYWAFF. For the CDR3, the DNA is TGTGCCAGCAGCAAACGGTTCTACTGGGCTTTCTTT.

This CDR3 reads CASSSASRTSGHYNEQFF. CDR3 in DNA: TGCGCCAGCAGCTCCGCCTCCCGGACTAGCGGTCACTACAATGAGCAGTTCTTC. The gene calls are TRBV5-1 and TRBJ2-1, with 10 positions matching TRBD2. This CDR3 spans 18 amino acids. J gave up 3 bases and V 3 bases, and 12 bases lay outside the gene matches. Germline assignment: CDR1 SGHRS and CDR2 YFSETQ.

The chain carries TRBV11-2 and TRBJ2-7; D possibly corresponds to TRBD1 (6 bases). CDR3 size: 16 residues. Trimming removed 3 bases at V and 3 bases at J, with 18 bases between. From germline, CDR1 is SGHAT and CDR2 FQNNGV. DNA for the CDR3: TGTGCCAGCAGCTTCGGAACAGGGTTGTTGGGCTACGAGCAGTACTTC. Its protein is CASSFGTGLLGYEQYF.

The chain employs TRBV2 and TRBJ1-2, with D possibly being TRBD1 (6 bases). From germline, CDR1 is SNHLY and CDR2 FYNNEI. The CDR3 is 13 residues long. Trimming cost V 7 bases and J 8 bases, with 17 bases left between them. CDR3: CASNINRAGGYTF. CDR3 coding DNA: TGTGCCAGCAACATTAACAGGGCTGGAGGCTACACCTTC.